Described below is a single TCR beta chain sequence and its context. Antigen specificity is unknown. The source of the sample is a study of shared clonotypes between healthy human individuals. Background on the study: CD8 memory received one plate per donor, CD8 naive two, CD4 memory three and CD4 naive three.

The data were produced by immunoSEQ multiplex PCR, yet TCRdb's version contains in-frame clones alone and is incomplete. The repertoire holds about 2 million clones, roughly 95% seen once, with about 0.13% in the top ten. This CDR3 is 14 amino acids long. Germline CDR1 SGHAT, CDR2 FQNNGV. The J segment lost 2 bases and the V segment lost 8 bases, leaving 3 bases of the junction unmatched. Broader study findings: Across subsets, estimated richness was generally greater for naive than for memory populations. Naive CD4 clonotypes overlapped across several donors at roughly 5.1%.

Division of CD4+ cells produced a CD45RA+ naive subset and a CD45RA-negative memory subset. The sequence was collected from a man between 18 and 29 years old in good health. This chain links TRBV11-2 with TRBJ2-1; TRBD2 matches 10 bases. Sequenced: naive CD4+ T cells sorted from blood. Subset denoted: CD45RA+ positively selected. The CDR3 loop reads CASQLAGPYNEQFF. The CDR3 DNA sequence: TGTGCCAGCCAACTAGCGGGACCCTACAATGAGCAGTTCTTC.